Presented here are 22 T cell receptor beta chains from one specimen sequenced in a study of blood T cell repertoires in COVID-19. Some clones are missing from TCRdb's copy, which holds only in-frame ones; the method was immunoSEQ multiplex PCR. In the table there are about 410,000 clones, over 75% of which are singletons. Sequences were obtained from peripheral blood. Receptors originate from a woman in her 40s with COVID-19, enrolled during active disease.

The CDR3, as DNA: TGTGCCAGCAGTGAAGCCCTCGTGGGTAGCGGGGGGGGAGAGACCCAGTACTTC. It codes for CASSEALVGSGGGETQYF. This chain uses TRBV2 with TRBJ2-5, with TRBD2 matching 11 bases. The CDR3 sequence is 18 residues long. Per germline, CDR1 SNHLY and CDR2 FYNNEI. V trimming: 0 bases; J trimming: 4 bases; junction bases outside the gene matches: 10.

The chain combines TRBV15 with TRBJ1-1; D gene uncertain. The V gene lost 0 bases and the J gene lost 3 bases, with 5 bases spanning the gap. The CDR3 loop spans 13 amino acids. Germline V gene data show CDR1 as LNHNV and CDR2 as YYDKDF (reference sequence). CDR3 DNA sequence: TGTGCCACCAGCAGAGATAAGCACACTGAAGCTTTCTTT. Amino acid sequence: CATSRDKHTEAFF.

The CDR3 reads CASGLGKLRGSPSGELFF. In nucleotides, the CDR3 is TGTGCTAGTGGTTTGGGGAAATTAAGGGGCTCCCCATCCGGGGAGCTGTTTTTT. The V gene is TRBV12-5, the J gene TRBJ2-2; perhaps TRBD1 as D (5 bases). Germline V gene sequence: CDR1 LGHNT, CDR2 FRNRAP. CDR3 length: 18 residues. The V and J ends lost 1 base and 6 bases respectively, with 21 bases between them. Using reference TRBV12-5 and TRBJ2-2 for the parts outside the CDR3, the full variable domain is DARVTQTPRHKVTEMGQEVTMRCQPILGHNTVFWYRQTMMQGLELLAYFRNRAPLDDSGMPKDRFSAEMPDATLATLKIQPSEPRDSAVYFCASGLGKLRGSPSGELFFGEGSRLTVL.

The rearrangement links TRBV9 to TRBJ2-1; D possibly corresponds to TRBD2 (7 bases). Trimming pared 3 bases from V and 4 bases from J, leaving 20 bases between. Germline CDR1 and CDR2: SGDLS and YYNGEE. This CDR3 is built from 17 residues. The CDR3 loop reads CASSGQGRGGWYNEQFF. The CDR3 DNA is TGTGCCAGCAGCGGTCAAGGTAGGGGGGGCTGGTACAATGAGCAGTTCTTC. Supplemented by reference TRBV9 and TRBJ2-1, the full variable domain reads DSGVTQTPKHLITATGQRVTLRCSPRSGDLSVYWYQQSLDQGLQFLIQYYNGEERAKGNILERFSAQQFPDLHSELNLSSLELGDSALYFCASSGQGRGGWYNEQFFGPGTRLTVL.

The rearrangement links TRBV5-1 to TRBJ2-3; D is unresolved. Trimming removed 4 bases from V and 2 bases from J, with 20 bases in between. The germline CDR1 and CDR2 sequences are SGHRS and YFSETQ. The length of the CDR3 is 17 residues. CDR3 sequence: CASSGLESRDYTDTQYF. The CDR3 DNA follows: TGCGCCAGCAGCGGTCTAGAAAGCCGCGATTACACAGATACGCAGTATTTT.

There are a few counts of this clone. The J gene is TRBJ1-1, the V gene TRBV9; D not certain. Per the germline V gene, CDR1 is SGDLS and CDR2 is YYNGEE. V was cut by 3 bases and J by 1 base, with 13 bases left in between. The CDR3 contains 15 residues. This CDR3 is CASSAQGVPNTEAFF. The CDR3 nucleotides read TGTGCCAGCAGCGCCCAAGGAGTACCGAACACTGAAGCTTTCTTT.

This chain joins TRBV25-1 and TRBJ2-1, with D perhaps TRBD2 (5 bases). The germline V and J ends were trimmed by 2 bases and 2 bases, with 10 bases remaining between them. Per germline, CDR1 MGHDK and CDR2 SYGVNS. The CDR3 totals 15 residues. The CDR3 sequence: CASSEIAGTYNEQFF. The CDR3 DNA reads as TGTGCCAGCAGTGAAATAGCCGGGACCTACAATGAGCAGTTCTTC.

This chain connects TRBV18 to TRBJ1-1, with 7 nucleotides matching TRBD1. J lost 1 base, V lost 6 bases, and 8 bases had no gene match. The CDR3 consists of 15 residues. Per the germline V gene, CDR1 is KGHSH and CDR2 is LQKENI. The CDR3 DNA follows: TGTGCCAGCTCCCGCGCGCAGGGGGGGAACACTGAAGCTTTCTTT. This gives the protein CASSRAQGGNTEAFF.

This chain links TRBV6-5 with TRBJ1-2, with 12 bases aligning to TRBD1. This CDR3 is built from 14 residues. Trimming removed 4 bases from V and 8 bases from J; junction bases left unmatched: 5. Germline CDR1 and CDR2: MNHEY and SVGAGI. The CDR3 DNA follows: TGTGCCAGCAGTTTTTCCGGGACAGGGGGCGGCTACACCTTC. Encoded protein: CASSFSGTGGGYTF.

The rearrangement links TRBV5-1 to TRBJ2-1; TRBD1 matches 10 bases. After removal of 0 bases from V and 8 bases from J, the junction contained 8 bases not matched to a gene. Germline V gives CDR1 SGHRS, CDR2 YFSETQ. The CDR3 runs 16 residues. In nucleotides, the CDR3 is TGCGCCAGCAGCTTGGATTGGGGGACAGGGGCCGATGAGCAGTTCTTC. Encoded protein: CASSLDWGTGADEQFF.

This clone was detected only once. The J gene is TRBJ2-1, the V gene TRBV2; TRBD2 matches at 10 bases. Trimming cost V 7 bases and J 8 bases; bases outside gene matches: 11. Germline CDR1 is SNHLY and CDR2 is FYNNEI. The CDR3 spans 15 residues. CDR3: CASNNLAGAGHEQFF. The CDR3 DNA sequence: TGTGCCAGCAACAACCTAGCGGGAGCAGGTCATGAGCAGTTCTTC.

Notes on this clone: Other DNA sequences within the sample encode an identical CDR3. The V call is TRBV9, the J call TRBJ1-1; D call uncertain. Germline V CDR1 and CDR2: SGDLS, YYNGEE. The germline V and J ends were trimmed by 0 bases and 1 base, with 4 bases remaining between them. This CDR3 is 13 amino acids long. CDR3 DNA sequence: TGTGCCAGCAGCGTAGGGAGGAACACTGAAGCTTTCTTT. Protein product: CASSVGRNTEAFF.

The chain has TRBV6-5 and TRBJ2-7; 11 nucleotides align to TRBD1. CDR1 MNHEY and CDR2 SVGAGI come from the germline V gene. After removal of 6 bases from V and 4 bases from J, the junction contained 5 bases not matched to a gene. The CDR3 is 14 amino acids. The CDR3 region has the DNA TGTGCCAGCAGAAACCGGGACAGGGGGTACGAGCAGTACTTC. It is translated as CASRNRDRGYEQYF.

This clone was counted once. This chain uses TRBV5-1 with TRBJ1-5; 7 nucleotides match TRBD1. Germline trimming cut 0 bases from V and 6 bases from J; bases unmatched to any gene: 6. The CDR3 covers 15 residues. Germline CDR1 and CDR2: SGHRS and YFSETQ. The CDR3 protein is CASSLEGGGGQPQHF. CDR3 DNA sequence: TGCGCCAGCAGCTTGGAAGGGGGCGGCGGTCAGCCCCAGCATTTT.

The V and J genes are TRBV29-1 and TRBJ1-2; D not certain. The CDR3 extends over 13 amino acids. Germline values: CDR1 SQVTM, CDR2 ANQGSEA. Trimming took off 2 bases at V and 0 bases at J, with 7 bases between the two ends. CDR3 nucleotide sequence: TGCAGCGTTGAAATAGTAGCTAACTATGGCTACACCTTC. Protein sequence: CSVEIVANYGYTF. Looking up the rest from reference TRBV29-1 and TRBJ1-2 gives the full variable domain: SAVISQKPSRDICQRGTSLTIQCQVDSQVTMMFWYRQQPGQSLTLIATANQGSEATYESGFVIDKFPISRPNLTFSTLTVSNMSPEDSSIYLCSVEIVANYGYTFGSGTRLTVV.

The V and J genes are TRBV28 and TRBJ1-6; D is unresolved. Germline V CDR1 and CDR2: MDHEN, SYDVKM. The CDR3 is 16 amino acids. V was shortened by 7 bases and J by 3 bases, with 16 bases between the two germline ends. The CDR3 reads CASNLAGGFYNSPLHF. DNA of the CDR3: TGTGCCAGCAATCTCGCCGGAGGGTTCTATAATTCACCCCTCCACTTT.

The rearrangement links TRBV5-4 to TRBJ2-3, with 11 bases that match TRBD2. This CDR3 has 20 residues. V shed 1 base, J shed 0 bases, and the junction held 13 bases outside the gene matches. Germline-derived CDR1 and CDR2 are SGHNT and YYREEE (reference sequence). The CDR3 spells CASSLSWGGGTSGSTDTQYF. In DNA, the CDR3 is TGTGCCAGCAGCTTGTCGTGGGGAGGTGGGACTAGCGGAAGCACAGATACGCAGTATTTT.

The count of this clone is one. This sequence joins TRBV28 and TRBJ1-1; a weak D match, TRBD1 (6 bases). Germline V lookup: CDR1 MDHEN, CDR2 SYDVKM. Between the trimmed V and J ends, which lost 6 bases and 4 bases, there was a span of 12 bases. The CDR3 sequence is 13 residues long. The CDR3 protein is CASSLDSPTEAFF. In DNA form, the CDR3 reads TGTGCCAGCAGCCTGGACAGTCCCACTGAAGCTTTCTTT.

CDR3 nucleotides: TGTGCCAGCTCAAGGTCAGGGGAAAACACTGAAGCTTTCTTT. Translating gives CASSRSGENTEAFF. V is TRBV18 and J is TRBJ1-1; a weak D match, TRBD1 (6 bases). CDR1 is KGHSH and CDR2 is LQKENI in the germline V gene. The length of the CDR3 is 14 residues. The germline V and J ends were trimmed by 5 bases and 2 bases, with 12 bases remaining between them.

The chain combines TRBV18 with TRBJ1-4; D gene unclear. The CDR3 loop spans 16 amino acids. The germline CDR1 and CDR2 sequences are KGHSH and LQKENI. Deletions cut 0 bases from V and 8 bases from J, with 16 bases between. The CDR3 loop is CASSPPEGAGFEKLFF. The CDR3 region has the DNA TGTGCCAGCTCACCACCTGAGGGCGCGGGTTTCGAAAAACTGTTTTTT.

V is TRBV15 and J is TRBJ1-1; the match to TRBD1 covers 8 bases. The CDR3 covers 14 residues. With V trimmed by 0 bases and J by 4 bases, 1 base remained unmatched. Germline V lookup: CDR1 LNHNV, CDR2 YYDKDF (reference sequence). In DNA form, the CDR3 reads TGTGCCACCAGCAGAGAACAGGGGGTCACTGAAGCTTTCTTT. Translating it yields CATSREQGVTEAFF.

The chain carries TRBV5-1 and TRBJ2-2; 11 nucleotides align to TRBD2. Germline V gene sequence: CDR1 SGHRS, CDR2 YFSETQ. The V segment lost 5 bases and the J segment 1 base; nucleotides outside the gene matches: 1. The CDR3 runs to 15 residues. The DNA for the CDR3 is TGCGCCAGCAGGACTAGCGGGGTGAACACCGGGGAGCTGTTTTTT. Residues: CASRTSGVNTGELFF.